The 21 T cell receptor beta chains below all came from one sample that was sequenced in a study of identical twins (dated by TCRdb to the mid-2010s). Libraries were prepared through 5' RACE. Instrument used: Illumina HiSeq 2000. TCRdb passed the public sequencing reads through fastp at Q25 and MiXCR, retaining productive beta sequences. Rows are unified per CDR3 protein, each entry keeping the most common DNA and genes. The sample contains 400,000 to 500,000 distinct CDR3 sequences, more than 13% of them found a single time. The biggest ten clones account for more than 0.8% of the sample. These data were likewise used in another study, on yellow fever vaccine responses in identical twins.

Sequencing used CD4+ T cells sorted from blood. The receptors derive from a woman between 18 and 29 years old in good health.

As for this clonotype: Being one base from a much bigger clone, this may be a read error. V is TRBV28 and J is TRBJ2-7, with D hard to call. Germline-derived CDR1 and CDR2 are MDHEN and SYDVKM. This CDR3 region has 15 residues. CDR3 DNA: TGTGCCAGCAGTTTATCGGCCGCGAGCTCCTACGAGCAGTGCTTC. Translation: CASSLSAASSYEQCF.

This clonotype turned up a few times. V and J are TRBV6-1 and TRBJ2-1; the match to TRBD2 covers 10 bases. The CDR3 is 19 residues long. In germline, CDR1 is MNHNS, CDR2 SASEGT. The V and J ends lost 6 bases and 0 bases, in that order; junction bases with no gene match: 14. The CDR3 spells CASSPDRASGRGSYNEQFF. The CDR3, as DNA: TGTGCCAGCAGCCCTGACAGGGCTAGCGGGAGAGGCTCCTACAATGAGCAGTTCTTC.

The rearrangement links TRBV27 to TRBJ2-4, with TRBD1 matching over 9 bases. Germline V lookup: CDR1 MNHEY, CDR2 SMNVEV (reference sequence). Trimming cost V 5 bases and J 1 base; bases outside gene matches: 6. This CDR3 region has 16 residues. CDR3 residues: CASSKDRGDAKNIQYF. The DNA for the CDR3 is TGTGCCAGCAGTAAAGACAGGGGGGACGCCAAAAACATTCAGTACTTC.

This clonotype was picked up a small number of times. This chain connects TRBV29-1 to TRBJ2-4, with 8 nucleotides matching TRBD2. V lost 5 bases to trimming and J lost 4 bases; unmatched junction nucleotides: 7. This CDR3 spans 14 amino acids. Germline CDR1 SQVTM, CDR2 ANQGSEA. CDR3 sequence reads: CSVLPGGPKNIQYF. CDR3 DNA sequence: TGCAGCGTTCTCCCGGGAGGGCCTAAAAACATTCAGTACTTC. Drawing the rest from reference TRBV29-1 and TRBJ2-4, the complete variable domain is SAVISQKPSRDICQRGTSLTIQCQVDSQVTMMFWYRQQPGQSLTLIATANQGSEATYESGFVIDKFPISRPNLTFSTLTVSNMSPEDSSIYLCSVLPGGPKNIQYFGAGTRLSVL.

This clonotype was counted only a few times. The chain combines TRBV5-1 with TRBJ1-1; D remains ambiguous. From germline, CDR1 is SGHRS and CDR2 YFSETQ. Trimming removed 4 bases at V and 1 base at J, with 11 bases between. CDR3 length: 14 amino acids. The CDR3 nucleotides read TGCGCCAGCAGCGTCGAGCGCGGGAACACTGAAGCTTTCTTT. Translation: CASSVERGNTEAFF.

This rearrangement joins TRBV7-2 to TRBJ2-7; a weak D match, TRBD1 (5 bases). Germline CDR1 is SGHTA and CDR2 is FQGNSA. This CDR3 spans 16 amino acids. The V gene lost 5 bases and the J gene lost 4 bases, with 21 bases spanning the gap. In DNA form, the CDR3 reads TGTGCCAGCAGCGGTCGGGTTCGGCGCCAGGGTTACGAGCAGTACTTC. This translates into CASSGRVRRQGYEQYF.

The chain joins TRBV12-3 or TRBV12-4 to TRBJ2-7; D is perhaps TRBD1 or TRBD2 (5 bases each). The CDR3 totals 17 residues. Trimming cost V 3 bases and J 3 bases, with 21 bases left between them. As DNA, the CDR3 is TGTGCCAGCAGTTTTAAAATTTCGGGTTTGGGGGTCTACGAGCAGTACTTC. This encodes CASSFKISGLGVYEQYF.

This clonotype was detected ten times or more. The J gene is TRBJ2-3, the V gene TRBV12-3 or TRBV12-4; no firm D call. V dropped 6 bases and J dropped 5 bases, with 12 bases sitting between them. There are 13 residues in the CDR3. In DNA form, the CDR3 reads TGTGCCAGCAGCCCCGGCGATATAGATACGCAGTATTTT. This sequence encodes CASSPGDIDTQYF.

This clonotype was found many times. V gene TRBV11-2 combines with J gene TRBJ1-5, with 7 bases lining up with TRBD1. Germline V CDR1 and CDR2: SGHAT, FQNNGV. V was clipped by 1 base and J by 5 bases; unmatched bases: 8. The CDR3 has 16 amino acids. As DNA, the CDR3 is TGTGCCAGCAGCTTAGGCGTCAGGGGGACCGATCAGCCCCAGCATTTT. Its translation: CASSLGVRGTDQPQHF.

The chain couples TRBV29-1 to TRBJ1-1, with D unclear. Germline CDR1 and CDR2: SQVTM and ANQGSEA. V was pared by 1 base and J by 0 bases, with 12 bases between. This CDR3 contains 15 residues. The chain's CDR3 is CSVEARIAMNTEAFF. CDR3 coding DNA: TGCAGCGTTGAAGCCCGTATTGCAATGAACACTGAAGCTTTCTTT.

The chain links TRBV5-1 to TRBJ2-3; no clear D gene. The length of the CDR3 is 14 residues. The germline CDR1 and CDR2 sequences are SGHRS and YFSETQ. V lost 1 base to trimming and J lost 1 base, with 7 bases between them. The CDR3 region is CASSLWYRTDTQYF. For the CDR3, the DNA is TGCGCCAGCAGCTTGTGGTACCGCACAGATACGCAGTATTTT.

This clonotype was counted between two and nine times. V and J are TRBV7-6 and TRBJ2-2; D is ambiguous. V shed 2 bases and J shed 4 bases, with 8 bases lying between them. The V gene's germline CDR1 is SGHVS and CDR2 FNYEAQ. The CDR3 is made up of 14 amino acids. CDR3 residues: CASSLMVGTGELFF. The CDR3 DNA reads as TGTGCCAGCAGCTTAATGGTGGGCACCGGGGAGCTGTTTTTT.

This sequence joins TRBV6-1 and TRBJ2-7; D perhaps matches TRBD2 (9 bases). Germline V lookup: CDR1 MNHNS, CDR2 SASEGT. The CDR3 sequence is 17 residues long. V gave up 6 bases and J gave up 4 bases, with 25 bases separating them. CDR3 DNA sequence: TGTGCCAGCAGGAGGGACAGGACAAGGACTAGCGAATACGAGCAGTACTTC. Its protein product is CASRRDRTRTSEYEQYF.

This clonotype was counted many times. The genes are TRBV24-1 and TRBJ2-1; TRBD2 matches 12 bases. CDR1 KGHDR and CDR2 SFDVKD come from the germline V gene. V was clipped by 0 bases and J by 10 bases; unmatched bases: 3. The CDR3 extends over 15 amino acids. As DNA, the CDR3 is TGTGCCACCAGTGATTTGGGGACTAGCGGGTTCGAGCAGTTCTTC. Residues: CATSDLGTSGFEQFF.

In this sample, this clonotype turned up once. The V gene is TRBV18, the J gene TRBJ2-1; 13 bases are shared with TRBD2. V dropped 5 bases and J dropped 14; count of bases not matched to a gene: 12. The CDR3 has 15 residues. Germline CDR1 KGHSH, CDR2 LQKENI. CDR3 bases: TGTGCCAGCTCATCGCGACTAGCGGGGGGCCACGAGGAGTTCTTC. Amino acids: CASSSRLAGGHEEFF.

Remarks on this clonotype: A much larger clone lies a single base off, so this may be a read error. This chain connects TRBV7-2 to TRBJ2-7; 8 bases fit TRBD1. The germline CDR1 and CDR2 sequences are SGHTA and FQGNSA. CDR3 length: 14 residues. The CDR3 loop is CASSSTGVSYEQHF. As DNA, the CDR3 is TGTGCCAGCAGCTCGACAGGGGTTTCCTACGAGCAGCACTTC.

This clonotype was seen repeatedly, ten times or more. The chain combines TRBV10-3 with TRBJ2-1, with 11 nucleotides matching TRBD2. The V segment lost 11 bases and the J segment 4 bases; nucleotides outside the gene matches: 10. CDR1 is ENHRY, CDR2 SYGVKD, per germline. The CDR3 extends over 15 amino acids. The CDR3 nucleotides read TGTGCCGGAGCAGGGGGACTAGCGGATTACAATGAGCAGTTCTTC. Translation: CAGAGGLADYNEQFF.

This clonotype showed up just a few times. This sequence joins TRBV2 and TRBJ2-3; TRBD1 matches at 7 bases. CDR3 length equals 13 residues. The V gene's germline CDR1 is SNHLY and CDR2 FYNNEI. V lost 4 bases to trimming and J lost 6 bases; unmatched junction nucleotides: 4. The CDR3: CASSVTGRDTQYF. The DNA of the CDR3 is TGTGCCAGCAGTGTGACAGGGCGGGATACGCAGTATTTT.

This clonotype is a singleton in its sample. The V gene is TRBV21-1, the J gene TRBJ2-3; the D call of TRBD2 is as the table states it, not checked on the DNA. TRBV21-1 is a known pseudogene. The length of the CDR3 is 18 residues. In DNA, the CDR3 is TGTGCCAGCAGCAAAGTCTGGACTAGCGGGATTAGCTCAGATACGCAGTATTTT. Translating gives CASSKVWTSGISSDTQYF.

In its sample, this clonotype was seen many times. The chain has TRBV3-1 and TRBJ2-2, with no clear D. This CDR3 region has 14 residues. Trimming pared 1 base from V and 0 bases from J, leaving 3 bases between. CDR1 is LGHDT, CDR2 YNNKEL, per germline (reference sequence). CDR3 coding DNA: TGTGCCAGCAGCCAAGTTGCGAACACCGGGGAGCTGTTTTTT. This codes for CASSQVANTGELFF.

The chain links TRBV7-2 to TRBJ1-3; 9 nucleotides agree with TRBD1. V gave up 4 bases and J gave up 2 bases; unmatched junction bases: 6. Germline V gene sequence: CDR1 SGHTA, CDR2 FQGNSA. CDR3 size: 16 residues. CDR3 nucleotides: TGTGCCAGCAGCTACTGGACAGGGGCAACTGGAAACACCATATATTTT. Protein: CASSYWTGATGNTIYF.